This record covers a single TCR beta chain. Amplification of TCR beta CDR3 regions used RNA as the template. First-round RT-PCR with HTBI primers amplified the TCR CDR3 region. In TCRdb, the multiplex PCR reads were re-called with MiXCR into one record per CDR3 protein. The sample shows hundreds of thousands of distinct CDR3 sequences, about two fifths of them seen only once. This sample is drawn from a study of T cells in Graves' hyperthyroidism and ophthalmopathy. Germline CDR1 LGHNA, CDR2 YNFKEQ. The CDR3 totals 16 residues. The V end lost 0 bases, the J end lost 4 bases, and 15 bases lay between the germline ends.

The chain employs TRBV4-2 and TRBJ1-2; perhaps TRBD1 as D (6 bases). The TCR was taken from a man between 18 and 29 years old with Graves' hyperthyroidism. The sequenced material came from blood. The CDR3 DNA is TGTGCCAGCAGCCAAGAAGGGGGAGGGGGTTTCTATGGCTACACCTTC. Its protein product is CASSQEGGGGFYGYTF.